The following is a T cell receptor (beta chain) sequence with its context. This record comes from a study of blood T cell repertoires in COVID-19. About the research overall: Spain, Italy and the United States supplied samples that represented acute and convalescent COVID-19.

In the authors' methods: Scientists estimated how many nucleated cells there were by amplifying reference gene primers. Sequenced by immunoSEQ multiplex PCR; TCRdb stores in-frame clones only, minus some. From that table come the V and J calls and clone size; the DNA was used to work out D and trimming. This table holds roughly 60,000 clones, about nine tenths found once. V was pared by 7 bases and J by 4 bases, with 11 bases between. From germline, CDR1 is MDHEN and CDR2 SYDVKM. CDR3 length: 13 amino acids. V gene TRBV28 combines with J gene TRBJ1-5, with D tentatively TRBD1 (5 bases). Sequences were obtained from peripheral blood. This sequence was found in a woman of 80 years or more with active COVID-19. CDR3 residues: CASTDDRNQPQHF. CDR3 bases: TGTGCCAGCACCGACGACAGAAATCAGCCCCAGCATTTT.